Each of the 3 T cell receptor beta chains below was sequenced from the same sample in a study of blood T cell repertoires in COVID-19. The method was immunoSEQ multiplex PCR; TCRdb's version includes in-frame clones alone and lacks a portion of them. The sample yields about 130,000 clones, more than 70% seen once. Specimen: peripheral blood. Every receptor here comes from a woman aged 60 to 75 with acute or convalescent COVID-19.

The genes are TRBV14 and TRBJ1-4; D is ambiguous. V was shortened by 0 bases and J by 5 bases, with 22 bases between the two germline ends. Looked up from germline, CDR1 is SGHDN and CDR2 is FVKESK. The CDR3 is 19 amino acids. CDR3 residues: CASSQDYARGALRNEKLFF. CDR3 DNA sequence: TGTGCCAGCAGCCAAGATTATGCGAGAGGCGCCCTGAGGAATGAAAAACTGTTTTTT.

This sequence joins TRBV3-1 (or the pseudogene TRBV3-2) and TRBJ2-1, with a weak D call TRBD2 (5 bases). This CDR3 comprises 14 residues. V lost 1 base and J lost 6, with 10 bases in between. Germline loops: CDR1 LGHDT, CDR2 YNNKEL (reference sequence). The CDR3 DNA reads as TGTGCCAGCAGCCAAGTAGTCGGAGGCAATGAGCAGTTCTTC. Residues: CASSQVVGGNEQFF.

V and J are TRBV29-1 and TRBJ2-1, with D possibly matching TRBD1 (6 bases). Germline V gene lookup returns CDR1 SQVTM and CDR2 ANQGSEA. CDR3 length equals 14 residues. Trimming pared 6 bases from V and 4 bases from J, leaving 16 bases between. The CDR3 loop reads CSVDPGQTYNEQFF. The CDR3 DNA reads TGCAGCGTGGACCCCGGACAGACGTACAATGAGCAGTTCTTC.